The 20 T cell receptor beta chains below come from one sample, sequenced in a study of PD-1 blockade in classical Hodgkin lymphoma (TCRdb year 2020). Library preparation used the immunoSEQ multiplex PCR assay. What TCRdb holds here is the immuneACCESS table cut down to in-frame rearrangements. Part of the clones is not present; checked against another copy, under half of the missing clones reflect an unresolved V gene, and the others are unexplained. This sample holds about 50,000 clones; around 70% were observed only once. The ten largest clones add up to approximately 11% of the sample. This sample's time point label indicates: cycle 1 day 1 (C1D1), immediately before nivolumab initiation. All trial patients had relapsed after autologous stem cell transplantation, with cohorts A, B and C differing in prior brentuximab vedotin exposure. The sequencing here drew on peripheral blood mononuclear cells (PBMCs), taken at baseline. The receptor set was obtained from a human donor with classical Hodgkin lymphoma.

The chain links TRBV15 to TRBJ1-4; TRBD1 is a possible D gene (5 bases). Germline-derived CDR1 and CDR2 are LNHNV and YYDKDF (reference sequence). This CDR3 is built from 16 residues. Trimming left V 2 bases short and J 1 base short, with 11 bases between. The CDR3 protein is CATSRQGWGTNEKLFF. In DNA form, the CDR3 reads TGTGCCACCAGCAGACAGGGATGGGGAACTAATGAAAAACTGTTTTTT.

The chain is built from TRBV28 and TRBJ1-1; TRBD1 is a possible D gene (6 bases). CDR1 is MDHEN, CDR2 SYDVKM, per germline. The CDR3 spans 15 residues. The V gene lost 5 bases and the J gene lost 4 bases, with 17 bases spanning the gap. The CDR3 region has the DNA TGTGCCAGCAGTCTACCGAGGGGGGCTGGCACTGAAGCTTTCTTT. Translated: CASSLPRGAGTEAFF.

The chain uses TRBV6-6 and TRBJ2-2; D is possibly TRBD1 (6 bases). V shed 6 bases and J shed 0 bases, with 11 bases lying between them. CDR1 and CDR2 (germline): MNHNY, SVGAGI (reference sequence). CDR3 length equals 15 residues. CDR3 DNA sequence: TGTGCCAGCAGCCGCACAGGGCCGAACACCGGGGAGCTGTTTTTT. Translated: CASSRTGPNTGELFF.

The chain's CDR3 is CASSQTGGQPQHF. The DNA for the CDR3 is TGTGCCAGCAGTCAGACAGGGGGACAGCCCCAGCATTTT. The chain uses TRBV6-4 and TRBJ1-5; TRBD1 aligns across 9 bases. J was trimmed by 7 bases and V by 5 bases; bases with no gene match: 3. Germline V gene sequence: CDR1 MRHNA, CDR2 SNTAGT. The CDR3 sequence is 13 residues long.

The chain uses TRBV6-1 and TRBJ1-5, with 7 bases aligning to TRBD1. The trim removed 0 bases at V and 3 bases at J, leaving 2 bases unmatched. Germline V gene sequence: CDR1 MNHNS, CDR2 SASEGT. The CDR3 is 15 residues long. The CDR3 sequence is CASSEADRVNQPQHF. For the CDR3, the DNA is TGTGCCAGCAGTGAAGCAGACAGGGTCAATCAGCCCCAGCATTTT.

This clone was seen once. The chain employs TRBV6-6 and TRBJ1-1, with 10 bases aligning to TRBD1. Germline values: CDR1 MNHNY, CDR2 SVGAGI (reference sequence). J lost 4 bases, V lost 4 bases, and 6 bases had no gene match. There are 15 residues in the CDR3. The CDR3 spells CASSSLTGGFTEAFF. CDR3 coding DNA: TGTGCCAGCAGTTCCTTGACAGGGGGCTTCACTGAAGCTTTCTTT.

The V gene is TRBV2, the J gene TRBJ2-4, with D perhaps TRBD1 (6 bases). Per germline, CDR1 SNHLY and CDR2 FYNNEI. The CDR3 loop spans 16 amino acids. Trimming took off 5 bases at V and 2 bases at J, with 16 bases between the two ends. CDR3 nucleotide sequence: TGTGCCAGCAGTCGTACAGGGACGGTGACCAAAAACATTCAGTACTTC. Translated, it gives CASSRTGTVTKNIQYF. Full variable domain (outside the CDR3, taken from reference TRBV2 and TRBJ2-4): EPEVTQTPSHQVTQMGQEVILRCVPISNHLYFYWYRQILGQKVEFLVSFYNNEISEKSEIFDDQFSVERPDGSNFTLKIRSTKLEDSAMYFCASSRTGTVTKNIQYFGAGTRLSVL.

The chain couples TRBV9 to TRBJ1-1, with no clear D. Trimming shortened V by 2 bases and J by 1 base, and 12 bases separated the two germline ends. From germline, CDR1 is SGDLS and CDR2 YYNGEE. There are 15 residues in the CDR3. This chain's CDR3 is CASSVWEEGNTEAFF. CDR3 in DNA: TGTGCCAGCAGCGTCTGGGAAGAGGGGAACACTGAAGCTTTCTTT.

Within the sample, this clone is medium-sized. V gene TRBV27 combines with J gene TRBJ1-5; tentatively, D is TRBD1 (6 bases). The CDR3 runs to 16 residues. Germline CDR1 reads MNHEY; CDR2 reads SMNVEV (reference sequence). Deletions cut 0 bases from V and 7 bases from J, with 16 bases between. The CDR3 nucleotides are TGTGCCAGCAGTTTATCGCCATCAGGGGCTAGGCAGCCCCAGCATTTT. This sequence encodes CASSLSPSGARQPQHF.

This chain uses TRBV30 with TRBJ2-3; D is possibly TRBD2 (6 bases). Germline V gene sequence: CDR1 GTSNPN, CDR2 SVGIG (reference sequence). Trimming removed 3 bases from V and 7 bases from J, with 17 bases in between. The CDR3 totals 14 residues. In nucleotides, the CDR3 is TGTGCCTGGAGGATGCGGGCGGGGCCTAATACGCAGTATTTT. Its protein is CAWRMRAGPNTQYF.

This chain links TRBV10-1 with TRBJ2-3, with 7 bases lining up with TRBD1. Trimming removed 6 bases from V and 0 bases from J; junction bases left unmatched: 9. Germline CDR1 reads WNHNN; CDR2 reads SYGVQD (reference sequence). This CDR3 has 16 residues. CDR3 bases: TGCGCCAGCAGCAACTGGACAGGCGTTAGCACAGATACGCAGTATTTT. Amino acids: CASSNWTGVSTDTQYF.

The J gene is TRBJ1-4, the V gene TRBV10-2, with TRBD1 as a possible D gene (5 bases). V lost 3 bases and J 8 bases, leaving 10 bases between the germline ends. The V gene's germline CDR1 is WSHSY and CDR2 SAAADI. The CDR3 totals 13 residues. CDR3 in amino acids: CASSDRDGEKLFF. The CDR3 coding sequence is TGCGCCAGCAGTGACAGGGACGGCGAAAAACTGTTTTTT.

This clone was picked up a small number of times. CDR3 amino acids: CASSYPGQGYEQYF. Here the CDR3 DNA reads TGCGCCAGCAGCTATCCGGGACAGGGCTACGAGCAGTACTTC. V and J are TRBV4-1 and TRBJ2-7, with 9 bases that match TRBD1. Per germline, CDR1 MGHRA and CDR2 YSYEKL. The CDR3 length is 14 residues. Germline trimming cut 5 bases from V and 3 bases from J; bases unmatched to any gene: 5.

This rearrangement joins TRBV5-1 to TRBJ2-7; TRBD2 is a possible D gene (6 bases). Per the germline V gene, CDR1 is SGHRS and CDR2 is YFSETQ. V lost 4 bases to trimming and J lost 1 base, with 9 bases between them. There are 13 residues in the CDR3. The CDR3 sequence: CASSPGSSYEQYF. The CDR3 nucleotides are TGCGCCAGCAGCCCCGGGAGTTCCTACGAGCAGTACTTC.

This clone was counted between two and nine times. The chain carries TRBV7-9 and TRBJ2-3; 10 bases line up with TRBD2. The length of the CDR3 is 15 residues. V lost 4 bases to trimming and J lost 5 bases; unmatched junction nucleotides: 6. Germline V CDR1 and CDR2: SEHNR, FQNEAQ (reference sequence). This chain's CDR3 is CASSWGTSVGDTQYF. In DNA form, the CDR3 reads TGTGCCAGCAGCTGGGGGACTAGCGTTGGAGATACGCAGTATTTT. The whole variable domain, filled in from reference TRBV7-9 and TRBJ2-3, reads DTGVSQNPRHKITKRGQNVTFRCDPISEHNRLYWYRQTLGQGPEFLTYFQNEAQLEKSRLLSDRFSAERPKGSFSTLEIQRTEQGDSAMYLCASSWGTSVGDTQYFGPGTRLTVL.

The V call is TRBV11-2, the J call TRBJ2-5; D is unclear. V was cut by 3 bases and J by 5 bases, with 16 bases left in between. The V gene's germline CDR1 is SGHAT and CDR2 FQNNGV. The CDR3 has 15 amino acids. The CDR3 coding sequence is TGTGCCAGCAGCTTCCCCCTCCCAGGTCCGGAGACCCAGTACTTC. Encoded protein: CASSFPLPGPETQYF.

The chain employs TRBV19 and TRBJ1-1, with D tentatively TRBD1 (5 bases). Per the germline V gene, CDR1 is LNHDA and CDR2 is SQIVND (reference sequence). With 11 bases removed from V and 4 bases from J, the gap between germline ends came to 11 bases. This CDR3 has 11 amino acids. The DNA of the CDR3 is TGTGCCTTGGGGCAGGGCACTGAAGCTTTCTTT. Residues: CALGQGTEAFF.

The V gene is TRBV5-1, the J gene TRBJ1-1; perhaps TRBD1 as D (6 bases). Trimming cost V 4 bases and J 1 base, with 20 bases left between them. Germline V lookup: CDR1 SGHRS, CDR2 YFSETQ. The CDR3 is made up of 17 amino acids. The DNA of the CDR3 is TGCGCCAGCAGCGGGGGGAAACCCAGGGGCAAGAACACTGAAGCTTTCTTT. Its translation: CASSGGKPRGKNTEAFF.

V gene TRBV6-4 combines with J gene TRBJ2-1; TRBD2 matches at 10 bases. Trimming took 0 bases from V and 7 from J; bases not matched to a gene: 6. The V gene's germline CDR1 is MRHNA and CDR2 SNTAGT. This CDR3 contains 16 residues. The CDR3 spells CASSDSASGGSNEQFF. Here the CDR3 DNA reads TGTGCCAGCAGTGACTCTGCTAGCGGGGGCTCGAATGAGCAGTTCTTC.

This chain connects TRBV6-6 to TRBJ1-2; TRBD1 might be the D (5 bases). Germline V gene data show CDR1 as MNHNY and CDR2 as SVGAGI (reference sequence). The V end was cut by 6 bases, the J end by 11 bases, with 19 bases between. The CDR3 sequence is 13 residues long. The CDR3 DNA follows: TGTGCCAGCAGAGCTCGCAACCAGGGTCCTTACACCTTC. Amino acid sequence: CASRARNQGPYTF.